This TCR beta chain was sequenced during a study of radiation and T cells in renal cell carcinoma. This CDR3 is built from 15 residues. CDR1 SGHTA and CDR2 FQGTGA come from the germline V gene. With 2 bases clipped from V and 9 bases from J, the junction kept 5 bases outside the gene matches. Generated by immunoSEQ multiplex PCR, the TCRdb table keeps only in-frame clones and is missing some. The sample consists of approximately 150,000 clones, around 89% of them appearing once. Specified time point: baseline pretreatment blood. The treatment here: 15 Gy SBRT to primary tumor, nephrectomy 4 weeks later.

The sequencing here drew on blood, taken from a patient whose treatment included radiotherapy and nephrectomy. This TCR was recovered from a woman between 65 and 79 years old with renal cell carcinoma. This sequence joins TRBV7-3 and TRBJ2-3; 13 bases fit TRBD2. CDR3 protein: CASSLGTSGVGTQYF. The CDR3 DNA sequence: TGTGCCAGCAGCTTAGGGACTAGCGGGGTTGGGACGCAGTATTTT.